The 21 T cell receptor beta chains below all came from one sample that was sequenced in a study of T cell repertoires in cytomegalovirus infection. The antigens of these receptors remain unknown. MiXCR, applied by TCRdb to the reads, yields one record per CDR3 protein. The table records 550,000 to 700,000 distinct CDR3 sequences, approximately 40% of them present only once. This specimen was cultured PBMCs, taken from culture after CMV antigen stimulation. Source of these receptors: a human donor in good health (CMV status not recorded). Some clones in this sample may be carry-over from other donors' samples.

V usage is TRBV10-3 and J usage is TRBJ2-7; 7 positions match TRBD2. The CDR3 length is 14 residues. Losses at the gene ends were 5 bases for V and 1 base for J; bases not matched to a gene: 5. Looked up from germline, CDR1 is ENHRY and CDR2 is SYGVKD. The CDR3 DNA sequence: TGTGCCATCAGTTCCAGCGGGATTTCCTACGAGCAGTACTTC. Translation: CAISSSGISYEQYF.

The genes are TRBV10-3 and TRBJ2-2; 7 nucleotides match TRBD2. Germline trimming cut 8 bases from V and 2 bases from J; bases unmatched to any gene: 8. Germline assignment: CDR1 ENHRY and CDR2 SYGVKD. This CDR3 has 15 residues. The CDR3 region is CAISGDYPNTGELFF. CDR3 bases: TGTGCCATCTCGGGGGACTATCCTAACACCGGGGAGCTGTTTTTT.

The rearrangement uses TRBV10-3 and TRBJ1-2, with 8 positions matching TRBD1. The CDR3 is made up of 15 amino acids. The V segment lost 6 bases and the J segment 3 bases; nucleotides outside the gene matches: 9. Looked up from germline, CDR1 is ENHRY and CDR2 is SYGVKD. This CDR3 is CAIRQGAKEDYGYTF. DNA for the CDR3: TGTGCCATCAGGCAGGGGGCCAAAGAAGACTATGGCTACACCTTC.

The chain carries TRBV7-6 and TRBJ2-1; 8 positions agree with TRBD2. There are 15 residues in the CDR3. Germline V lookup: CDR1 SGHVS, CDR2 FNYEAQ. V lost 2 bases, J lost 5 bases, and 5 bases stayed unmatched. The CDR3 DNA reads TGTGCCAGCAGCTTACAAGCGGGGGCGCACAATGAGCAGTTCTTC. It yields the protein CASSLQAGAHNEQFF.

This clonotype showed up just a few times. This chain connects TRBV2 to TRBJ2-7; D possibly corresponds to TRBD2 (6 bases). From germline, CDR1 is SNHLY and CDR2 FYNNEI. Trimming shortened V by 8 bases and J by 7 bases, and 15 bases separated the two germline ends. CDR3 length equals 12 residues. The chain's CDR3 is CASGGAPGEQYF. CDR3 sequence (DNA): TGTGCCAGCGGCGGGGCCCCAGGAGAGCAGTACTTC.

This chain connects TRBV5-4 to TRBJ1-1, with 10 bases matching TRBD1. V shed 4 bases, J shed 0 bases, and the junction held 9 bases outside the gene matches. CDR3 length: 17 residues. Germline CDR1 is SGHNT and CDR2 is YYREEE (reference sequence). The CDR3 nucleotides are TGTGCCAGCAGCAAACGACAGGGGGCCTGGATGAACACTGAAGCTTTCTTT. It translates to CASSKRQGAWMNTEAFF.

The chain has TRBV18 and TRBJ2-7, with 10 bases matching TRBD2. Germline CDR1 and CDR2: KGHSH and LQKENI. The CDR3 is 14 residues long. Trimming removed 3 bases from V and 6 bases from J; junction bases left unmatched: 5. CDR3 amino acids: CASSPGTSEGEQYF. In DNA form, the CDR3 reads TGTGCCAGCTCACCTGGGACTAGCGAGGGCGAGCAGTACTTC.

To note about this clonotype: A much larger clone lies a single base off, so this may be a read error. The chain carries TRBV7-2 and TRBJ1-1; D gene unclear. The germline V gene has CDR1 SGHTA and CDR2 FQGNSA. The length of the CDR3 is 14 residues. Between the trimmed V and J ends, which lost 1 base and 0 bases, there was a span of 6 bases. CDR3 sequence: CASSLVTMNTEAFF. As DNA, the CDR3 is TGTGCCAGCAGCTTAGTAACCATGAACACTGAAGCTTTCTTT.

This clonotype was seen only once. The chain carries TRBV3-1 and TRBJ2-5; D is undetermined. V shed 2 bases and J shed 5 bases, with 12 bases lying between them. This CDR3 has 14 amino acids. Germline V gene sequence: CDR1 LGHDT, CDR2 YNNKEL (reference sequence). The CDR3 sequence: CASSQRRARETQYF. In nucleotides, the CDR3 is TGTGCCAGCAGCCAAAGGAGAGCCCGGGAGACCCAGTACTTC.

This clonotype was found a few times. CDR3 sequence: CASSFTGGTRDSYGYTF. In DNA, the CDR3 is TGTGCCAGCAGCTTTACAGGGGGCACAAGAGACTCCTATGGCTACACCTTC. The chain links TRBV7-2 to TRBJ1-2; 9 nucleotides match TRBD1. Germline assignment: CDR1 SGHTA and CDR2 FQGNSA. The CDR3 covers 17 residues. The trim removed 3 bases at V and 4 bases at J, leaving 12 bases unmatched.

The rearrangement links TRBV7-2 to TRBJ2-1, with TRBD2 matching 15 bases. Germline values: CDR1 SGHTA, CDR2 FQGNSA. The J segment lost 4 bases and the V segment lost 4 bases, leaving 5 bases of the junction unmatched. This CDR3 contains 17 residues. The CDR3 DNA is TGTGCCAGCAGCTGGACTAGCGGGGGGGCGTGGTACAATGAGCAGTTCTTC. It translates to CASSWTSGGAWYNEQFF.

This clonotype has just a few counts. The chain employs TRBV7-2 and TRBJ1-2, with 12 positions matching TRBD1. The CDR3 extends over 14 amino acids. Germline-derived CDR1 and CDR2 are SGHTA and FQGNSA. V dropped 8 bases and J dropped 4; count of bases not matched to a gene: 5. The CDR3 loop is CASSRDRGLYGYTF. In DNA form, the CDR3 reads TGTGCCAGCTCCCGGGACAGGGGGCTCTATGGCTACACCTTC.

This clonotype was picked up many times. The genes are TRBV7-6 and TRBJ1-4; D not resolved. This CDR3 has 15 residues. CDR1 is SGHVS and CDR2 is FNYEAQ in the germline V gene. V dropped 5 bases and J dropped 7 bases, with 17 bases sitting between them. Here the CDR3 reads CASSAPEGSGEKLFF. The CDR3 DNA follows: TGTGCCAGCAGCGCACCAGAGGGATCGGGTGAAAAACTGTTTTTT.

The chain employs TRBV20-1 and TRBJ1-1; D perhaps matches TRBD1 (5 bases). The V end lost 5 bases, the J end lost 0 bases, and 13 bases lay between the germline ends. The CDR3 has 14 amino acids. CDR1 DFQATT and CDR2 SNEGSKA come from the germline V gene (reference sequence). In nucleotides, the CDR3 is TGCAGTGCTCCGGAGGACACTTTGAACACTGAAGCTTTCTTT. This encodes CSAPEDTLNTEAFF.

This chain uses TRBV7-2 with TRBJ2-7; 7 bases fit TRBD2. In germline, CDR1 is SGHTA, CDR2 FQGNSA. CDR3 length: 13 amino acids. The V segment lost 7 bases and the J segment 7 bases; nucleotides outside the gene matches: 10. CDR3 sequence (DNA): TGTGCCAGCACCCGATGGGAGGGTAGTGAGCAGTACTTC. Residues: CASTRWEGSEQYF.

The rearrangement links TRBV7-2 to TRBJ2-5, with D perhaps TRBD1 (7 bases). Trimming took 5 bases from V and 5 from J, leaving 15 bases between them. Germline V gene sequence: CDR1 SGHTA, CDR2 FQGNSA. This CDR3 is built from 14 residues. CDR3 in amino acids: CASSAPQGGETQYF. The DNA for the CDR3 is TGTGCCAGCAGCGCTCCCCAGGGGGGTGAGACCCAGTACTTC.

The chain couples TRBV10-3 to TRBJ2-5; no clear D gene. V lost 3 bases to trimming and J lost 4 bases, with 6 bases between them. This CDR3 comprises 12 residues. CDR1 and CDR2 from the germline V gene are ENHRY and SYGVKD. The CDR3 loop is CAISELGETQYF. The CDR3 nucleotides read TGTGCCATCAGTGAATTAGGAGAGACCCAGTACTTC.

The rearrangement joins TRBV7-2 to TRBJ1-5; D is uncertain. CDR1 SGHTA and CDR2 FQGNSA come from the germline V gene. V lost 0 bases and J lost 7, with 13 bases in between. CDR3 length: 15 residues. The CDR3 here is CASSLAGSNRQPQHF. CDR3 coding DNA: TGTGCCAGCAGCTTAGCGGGATCGAATCGACAGCCCCAGCATTTT.

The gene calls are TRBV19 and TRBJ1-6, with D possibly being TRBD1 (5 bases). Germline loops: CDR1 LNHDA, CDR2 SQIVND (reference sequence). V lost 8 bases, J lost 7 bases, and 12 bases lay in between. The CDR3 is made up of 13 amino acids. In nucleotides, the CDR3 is TGTGCCAGTGACGACAGTCGGAATTCACCCCTCCACTTT. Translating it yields CASDDSRNSPLHF.

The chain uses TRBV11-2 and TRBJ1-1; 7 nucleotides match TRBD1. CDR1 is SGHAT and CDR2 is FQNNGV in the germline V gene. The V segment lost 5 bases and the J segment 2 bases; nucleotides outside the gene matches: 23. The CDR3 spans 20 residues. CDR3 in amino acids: CASSPPPGTAKSGGNTEAFF. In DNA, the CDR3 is TGTGCCAGCAGCCCCCCTCCCGGGACAGCAAAATCAGGGGGAAACACTGAAGCTTTCTTT.

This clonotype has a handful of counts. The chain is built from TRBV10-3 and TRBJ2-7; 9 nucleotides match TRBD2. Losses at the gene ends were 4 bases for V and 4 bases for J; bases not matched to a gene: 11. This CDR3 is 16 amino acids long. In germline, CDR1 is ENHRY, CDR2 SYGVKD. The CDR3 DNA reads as TGTGCCATCAGTGGGGGTGGGCGGGAGGGCCCTTACGAGCAGTACTTC. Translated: CAISGGGREGPYEQYF.